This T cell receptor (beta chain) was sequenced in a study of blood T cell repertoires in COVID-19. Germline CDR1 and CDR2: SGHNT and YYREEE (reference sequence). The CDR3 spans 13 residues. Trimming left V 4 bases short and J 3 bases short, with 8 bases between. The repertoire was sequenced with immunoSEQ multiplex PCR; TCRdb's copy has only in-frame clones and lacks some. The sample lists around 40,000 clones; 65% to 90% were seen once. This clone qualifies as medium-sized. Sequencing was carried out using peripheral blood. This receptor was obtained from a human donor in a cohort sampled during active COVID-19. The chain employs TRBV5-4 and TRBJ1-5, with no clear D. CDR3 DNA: TGTGCCAGCAGCCTTGACAACAATCAGCCCCAGCATTTT. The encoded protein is CASSLDNNQPQHF.